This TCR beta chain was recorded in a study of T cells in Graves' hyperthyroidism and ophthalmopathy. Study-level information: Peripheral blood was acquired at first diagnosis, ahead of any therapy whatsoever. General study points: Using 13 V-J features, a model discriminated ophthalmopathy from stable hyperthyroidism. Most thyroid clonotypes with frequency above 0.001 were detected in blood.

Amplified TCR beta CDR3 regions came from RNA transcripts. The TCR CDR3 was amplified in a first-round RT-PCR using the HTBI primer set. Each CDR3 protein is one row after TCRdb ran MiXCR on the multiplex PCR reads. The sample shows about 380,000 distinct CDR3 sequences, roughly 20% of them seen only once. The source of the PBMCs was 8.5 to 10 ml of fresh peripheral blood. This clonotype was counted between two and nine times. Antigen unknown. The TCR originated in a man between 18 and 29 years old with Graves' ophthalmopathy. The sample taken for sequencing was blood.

The CDR3 sequence: CASSQDRTGFNSPLHF. For the CDR3, the DNA is TGTGCCAGCAGCCAAGATAGAACAGGTTTTAATTCACCCCTCCACTTT. J is TRBJ1-6 and V is TRBV3-1; a possible D gene is TRBD1 (5 bases). Between the trimmed V and J ends, which lost 0 bases and 6 bases, there was a span of 12 bases. The germline V gene has CDR1 LGHDT and CDR2 YNNKEL (reference sequence). The CDR3 covers 16 residues.